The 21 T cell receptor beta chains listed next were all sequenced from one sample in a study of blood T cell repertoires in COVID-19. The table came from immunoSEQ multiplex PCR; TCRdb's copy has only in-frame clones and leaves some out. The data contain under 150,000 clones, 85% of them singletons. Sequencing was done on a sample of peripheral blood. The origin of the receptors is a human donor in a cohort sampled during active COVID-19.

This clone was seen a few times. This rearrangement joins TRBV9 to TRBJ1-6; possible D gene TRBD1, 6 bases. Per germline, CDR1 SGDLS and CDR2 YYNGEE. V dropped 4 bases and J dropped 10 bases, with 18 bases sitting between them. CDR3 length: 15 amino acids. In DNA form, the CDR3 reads TGTGCCAGCAGCCCAGGGGCCAGGGTGGGGTCACCCCTCCACTTT. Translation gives CASSPGARVGSPLHF.

The CDR3 is CASSHETGDDTEAFF. The CDR3 DNA follows: TGTGCCAGCAGCCATGAAACAGGGGACGACACTGAAGCTTTCTTT. This sequence joins TRBV3-1 (or the pseudogene TRBV3-2) and TRBJ1-1; 7 bases agree with TRBD1. Trimming at V came to 3 bases and at J to 3 bases, leaving 7 bases not matched to a gene. This CDR3 contains 15 residues. Germline assignment: CDR1 LGHDT and CDR2 YNNKEL (reference sequence).

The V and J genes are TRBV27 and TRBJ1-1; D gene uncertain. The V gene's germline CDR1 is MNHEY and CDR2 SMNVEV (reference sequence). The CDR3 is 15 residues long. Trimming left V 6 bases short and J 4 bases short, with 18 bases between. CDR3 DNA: TGTGCCAGCAGAACGGGAAAGGCGGGTGGCACTGAAGCTTTCTTT. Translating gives CASRTGKAGGTEAFF.

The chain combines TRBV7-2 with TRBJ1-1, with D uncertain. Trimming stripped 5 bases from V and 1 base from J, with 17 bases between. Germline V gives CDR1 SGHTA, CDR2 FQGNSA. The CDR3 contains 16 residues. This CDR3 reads CASSASTRWWNTEAFF. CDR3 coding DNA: TGTGCCAGCAGCGCCTCGACCAGGTGGTGGAACACTGAAGCTTTCTTT.

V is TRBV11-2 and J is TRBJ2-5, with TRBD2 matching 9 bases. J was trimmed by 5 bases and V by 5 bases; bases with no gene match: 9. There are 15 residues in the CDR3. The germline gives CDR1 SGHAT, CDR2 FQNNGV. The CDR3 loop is CASSPGGGAGETQYF. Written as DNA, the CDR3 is TGTGCCAGCAGCCCAGGCGGGGGGGCCGGGGAGACCCAGTACTTC.

The CDR3 DNA is TGTGCCAGCCCGGCGGGGGACCACGAGCAGTACTTC. Amino acids: CASPAGDHEQYF. This chain connects TRBV3-1 (or the pseudogene TRBV3-2) to TRBJ2-7, with 7 bases that match TRBD2. V trimming: 8 bases; J trimming: 5 bases; junction bases outside the gene matches: 6. The CDR3 is made up of 12 amino acids. Germline CDR1 LGHDT, CDR2 YNNKEL (reference sequence).

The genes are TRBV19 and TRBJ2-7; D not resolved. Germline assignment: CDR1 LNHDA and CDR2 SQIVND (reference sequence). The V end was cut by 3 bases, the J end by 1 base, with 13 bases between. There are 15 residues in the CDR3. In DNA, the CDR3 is TGTGCCAGTAGTATCGGTGGGCAGAGTTCCTACGAGCAGTACTTC. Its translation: CASSIGGQSSYEQYF. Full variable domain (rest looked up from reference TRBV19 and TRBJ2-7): DGGITQSPKYLFRKEGQNVTLSCEQNLNHDAMYWYRQDPGQGLRLIYYSQIVNDFQKGDIAEGYSVSREKKESFPLTVTSAQKNPTAFYLCASSIGGQSSYEQYFGPGTRLTVT.

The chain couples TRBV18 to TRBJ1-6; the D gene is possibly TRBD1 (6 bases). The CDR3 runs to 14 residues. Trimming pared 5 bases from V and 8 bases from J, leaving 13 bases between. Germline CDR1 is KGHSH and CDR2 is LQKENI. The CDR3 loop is CASSGGYTDSPLHF. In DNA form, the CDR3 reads TGTGCCAGCTCAGGGGGCTATACGGATTCACCCCTCCACTTT.

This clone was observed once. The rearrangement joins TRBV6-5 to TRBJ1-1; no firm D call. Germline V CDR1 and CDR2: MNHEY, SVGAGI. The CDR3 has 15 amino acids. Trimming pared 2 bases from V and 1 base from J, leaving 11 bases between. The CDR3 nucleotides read TGTGCCAGCAGTTACAACCCTAATCAGAACACTGAAGCTTTCTTT. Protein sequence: CASSYNPNQNTEAFF.

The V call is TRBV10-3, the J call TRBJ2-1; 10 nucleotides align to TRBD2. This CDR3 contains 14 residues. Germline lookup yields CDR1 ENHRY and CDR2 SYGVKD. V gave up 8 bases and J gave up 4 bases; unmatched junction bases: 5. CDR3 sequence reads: CAIGSGGVYNEQFF. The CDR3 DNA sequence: TGTGCCATCGGGAGCGGGGGGGTGTACAATGAGCAGTTCTTC.

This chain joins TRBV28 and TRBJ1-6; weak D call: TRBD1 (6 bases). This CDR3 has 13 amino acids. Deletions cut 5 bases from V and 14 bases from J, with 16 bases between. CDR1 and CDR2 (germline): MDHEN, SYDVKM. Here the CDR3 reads CASSGQFLPALHF. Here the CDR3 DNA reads TGTGCCAGCAGTGGACAGTTTCTTCCGGCCCTCCACTTT. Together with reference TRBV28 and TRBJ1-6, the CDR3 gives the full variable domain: DVKVTQSSRYLVKRTGEKVFLECVQDMDHENMFWYRQDPGLGLRLIYFSYDVKMKEKGDIPEGYSVSREKKERFSLILESASTNQTSMYLCASSGQFLPALHFGNGTRLTVT.

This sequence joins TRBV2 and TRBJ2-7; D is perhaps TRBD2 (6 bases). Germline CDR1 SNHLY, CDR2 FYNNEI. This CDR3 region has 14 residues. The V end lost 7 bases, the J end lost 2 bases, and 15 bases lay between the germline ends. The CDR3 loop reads CASTPRRVPYEQYF. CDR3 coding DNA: TGTGCCAGCACCCCGAGGAGGGTACCCTACGAGCAGTACTTC. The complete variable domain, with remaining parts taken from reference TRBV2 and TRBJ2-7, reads EPEVTQTPSHQVTQMGQEVILRCVPISNHLYFYWYRQILGQKVEFLVSFYNNEISEKSEIFDDQFSVERPDGSNFTLKIRSTKLEDSAMYFCASTPRRVPYEQYFGPGTRLTVT.

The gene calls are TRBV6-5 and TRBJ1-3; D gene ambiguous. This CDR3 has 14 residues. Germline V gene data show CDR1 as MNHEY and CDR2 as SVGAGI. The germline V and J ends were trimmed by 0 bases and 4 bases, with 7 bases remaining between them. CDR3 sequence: CASSYSYSGNTIYF. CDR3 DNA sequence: TGTGCCAGCAGTTACTCGTATTCCGGAAACACCATATATTTT.

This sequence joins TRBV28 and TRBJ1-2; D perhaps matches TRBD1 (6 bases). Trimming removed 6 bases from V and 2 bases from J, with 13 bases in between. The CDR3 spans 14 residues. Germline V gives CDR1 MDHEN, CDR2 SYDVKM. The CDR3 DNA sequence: TGTGCCAGCAGGCCCGGGACAAAAAACTATGGCTACACCTTC. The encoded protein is CASRPGTKNYGYTF.

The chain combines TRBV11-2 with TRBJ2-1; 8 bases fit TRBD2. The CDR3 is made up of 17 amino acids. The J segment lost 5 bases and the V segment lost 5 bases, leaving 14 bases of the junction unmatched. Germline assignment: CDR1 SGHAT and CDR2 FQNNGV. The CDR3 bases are TGTGCCAGCAGCCTGCGAATCGGGGGGGCCCGGGACAATGAGCAGTTCTTC. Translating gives CASSLRIGGARDNEQFF. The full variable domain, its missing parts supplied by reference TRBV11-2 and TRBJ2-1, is EAGVAQSPRYKIIEKRQSVAFWCNPISGHATLYWYQQILGQGPKLLIQFQNNGVVDDSQLPKDRFSAERLKGVDSTLKIQPAKLEDSAVYLCASSLRIGGARDNEQFFGPGTRLTVL.

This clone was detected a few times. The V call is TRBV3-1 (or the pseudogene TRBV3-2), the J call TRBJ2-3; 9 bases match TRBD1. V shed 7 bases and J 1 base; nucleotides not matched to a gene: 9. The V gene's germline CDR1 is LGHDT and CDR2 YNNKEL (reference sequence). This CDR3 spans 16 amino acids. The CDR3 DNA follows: TGTGCCAGCACCCAGAGGAGGACAGGGGGCACAGATACGCAGTATTTT. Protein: CASTQRRTGGTDTQYF.

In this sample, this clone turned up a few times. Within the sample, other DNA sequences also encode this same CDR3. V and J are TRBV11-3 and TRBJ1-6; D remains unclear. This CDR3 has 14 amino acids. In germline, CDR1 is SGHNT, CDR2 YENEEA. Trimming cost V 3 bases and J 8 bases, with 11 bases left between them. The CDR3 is CASSLGGVDSPLHF. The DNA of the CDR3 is TGTGCCAGCAGCTTGGGCGGGGTCGATTCACCCCTCCACTTT.

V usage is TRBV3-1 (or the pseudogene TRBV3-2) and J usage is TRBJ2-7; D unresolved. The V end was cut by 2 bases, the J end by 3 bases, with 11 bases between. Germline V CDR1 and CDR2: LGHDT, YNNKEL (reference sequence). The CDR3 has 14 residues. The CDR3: CASSQTRWYYEQYF. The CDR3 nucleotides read TGTGCCAGCAGCCAAACCCGGTGGTACTACGAGCAGTACTTC.

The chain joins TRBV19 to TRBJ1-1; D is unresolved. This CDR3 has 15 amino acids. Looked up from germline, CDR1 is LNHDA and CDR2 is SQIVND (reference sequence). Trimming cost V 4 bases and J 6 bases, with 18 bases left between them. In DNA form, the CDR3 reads TGTGCCAGTAGTAAGCAGATCGGGCGGGTCGCTGAAGCTTTCTTT. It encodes CASSKQIGRVAEAFF.

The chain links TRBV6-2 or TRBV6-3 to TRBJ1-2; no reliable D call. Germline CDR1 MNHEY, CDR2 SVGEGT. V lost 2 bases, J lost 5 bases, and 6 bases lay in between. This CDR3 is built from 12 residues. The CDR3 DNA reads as TGTGCCAGCAGTTACCCGGAGTATGGCTACACCTTC. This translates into CASSYPEYGYTF.

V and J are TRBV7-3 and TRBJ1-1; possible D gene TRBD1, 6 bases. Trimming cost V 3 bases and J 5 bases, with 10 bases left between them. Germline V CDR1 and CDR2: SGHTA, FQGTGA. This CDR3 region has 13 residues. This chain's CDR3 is CASSFTGLTEAFF. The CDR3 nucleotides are TGTGCCAGCAGCTTTACAGGGTTAACTGAAGCTTTCTTT.